The 7 T cell receptor beta chains in this list originate from one sample, sequenced in a study of shared clonotypes between healthy human individuals. CD45RO negativity and positive selection for CCR7 defined naive CD8 cells, a population that excluded terminally differentiated effector memory CD45RA+ cells. Repertoires were generated with immunoSEQ multiplex PCR, while TCRdb's copy carries only in-frame clones and drops some. Seen here are about 2,200,000 clones, 93% observed once, and the top ten hold 1.7%. Sequenced input: naive CD8+ T cells from PBMCs. The receptors derive from a man aged 18 to 29 in good health. Some clones in this sample may be carry-over from other donors' samples.

This sequence joins TRBV7-8 and TRBJ2-3; 9 bases line up with TRBD1. Germline CDR1 reads SGHVS; CDR2 reads FQNEAQ. The CDR3 spans 14 residues. The V and J ends lost 7 bases and 5 bases, in that order; junction bases with no gene match: 7. The CDR3 here is CASKDRGIGDTQYF. The DNA for the CDR3 is TGTGCCAGCAAAGACAGGGGGATAGGAGATACGCAGTATTTT.

The table lists this clone with a count of one. The CDR3 nucleotides are TGTGCCAGCGAGGGTGGCCGGAGCAATCAGCCCCAGCATTTT. Protein product: CASEGGRSNQPQHF. The chain joins TRBV2 to TRBJ1-5; D gene unclear. CDR3 size: 14 residues. V was clipped by 8 bases and J by 1 base, with 12 bases between them. Per germline, CDR1 SNHLY and CDR2 FYNNEI.

Remarks on this clone: The sample carries other DNA sequences with the same CDR3. V is TRBV28 and J is TRBJ2-3, with TRBD1 matching 10 bases. Germline loops: CDR1 MDHEN, CDR2 SYDVKM. Trimming removed 5 bases from V and 1 base from J; junction bases left unmatched: 3. There are 15 residues in the CDR3. For the CDR3, the DNA is TGTGCCAGCAGTCTGGGGACAGGGGGCACAGATACGCAGTATTTT. Amino acid sequence: CASSLGTGGTDTQYF.

CDR3 DNA sequence: TGTGCCAGTAGGGGGACACCGAGCTCCTACGAGCAGTACTTC. It codes for CASRGTPSSYEQYF. This chain uses TRBV19 with TRBJ2-7; D might be TRBD1 (6 bases). V lost 6 bases, J lost 0 bases, and 12 bases lay in between. This CDR3 region has 14 residues. Germline V gives CDR1 LNHDA, CDR2 SQIVND (reference sequence). Using reference TRBV19 and TRBJ2-7 for the parts outside the CDR3, the full variable domain is DGGITQSPKYLFRKEGQNVTLSCEQNLNHDAMYWYRQDPGQGLRLIYYSQIVNDFQKGDIAEGYSVSREKKESFPLTVTSAQKNPTAFYLCASRGTPSSYEQYFGPGTRLTVT.

The chain combines TRBV19 with TRBJ2-1; D is ambiguous. The V end lost 1 base, the J end lost 6 bases, and 10 bases lay between the germline ends. CDR1 and CDR2 (germline): LNHDA, SQIVND (reference sequence). The CDR3 has 14 amino acids. The CDR3 DNA is TGTGCCAGTAGTATAGGTGGCGGCCCCAATGAGCAGTTCTTC. Translation: CASSIGGGPNEQFF.

The count of this clone is one. The chain carries TRBV13 and TRBJ1-1; maybe TRBD1 (5 bases). This CDR3 is built from 14 residues. Trimming took 5 bases from V and 6 from J, leaving 16 bases between them. CDR1 and CDR2 (germline): PRHDT, FYEKMQ (reference sequence). The CDR3 region is CASSPLMGTPEAFF. CDR3 bases: TGTGCCAGCAGCCCCCTCATGGGGACCCCTGAAGCTTTCTTT.

The V gene is TRBV7-9, the J gene TRBJ2-1, with TRBD1 matching over 8 bases. V lost 3 bases and J lost 0; bases outside the gene matches: 4. Germline V gene data show CDR1 as SEHNR and CDR2 as FQNEAQ (reference sequence). This CDR3 contains 16 residues. CDR3 sequence reads: CASSFVRGPSYNEQFF. CDR3 in DNA: TGTGCCAGCAGCTTTGTCAGGGGGCCCTCCTACAATGAGCAGTTCTTC. The variable domain in full, with the rest retrieved from reference TRBV7-9 and TRBJ2-1, is DTGVSQNPRHKITKRGQNVTFRCDPISEHNRLYWYRQTLGQGPEFLTYFQNEAQLEKSRLLSDRFSAERPKGSFSTLEIQRTEQGDSAMYLCASSFVRGPSYNEQFFGPGTRLTVL.